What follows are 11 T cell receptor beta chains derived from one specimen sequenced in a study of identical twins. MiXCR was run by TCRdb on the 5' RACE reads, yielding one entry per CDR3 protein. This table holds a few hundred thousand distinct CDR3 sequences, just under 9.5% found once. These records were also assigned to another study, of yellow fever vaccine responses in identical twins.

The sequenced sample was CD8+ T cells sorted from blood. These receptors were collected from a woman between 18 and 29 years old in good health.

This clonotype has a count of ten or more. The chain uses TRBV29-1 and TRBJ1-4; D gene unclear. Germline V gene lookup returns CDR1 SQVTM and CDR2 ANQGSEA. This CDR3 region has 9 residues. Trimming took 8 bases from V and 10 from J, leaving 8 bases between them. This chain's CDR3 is CSTRGKLFF. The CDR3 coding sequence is TGCAGCACACGAGGAAAACTGTTTTTT.

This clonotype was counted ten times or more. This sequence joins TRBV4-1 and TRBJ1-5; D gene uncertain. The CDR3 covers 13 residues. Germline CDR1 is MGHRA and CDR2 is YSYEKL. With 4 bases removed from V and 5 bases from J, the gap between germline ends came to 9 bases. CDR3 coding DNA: TGCGCCAGCAGCCCTCTCACCTATCAGCCCCAGCATTTT. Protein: CASSPLTYQPQHF.

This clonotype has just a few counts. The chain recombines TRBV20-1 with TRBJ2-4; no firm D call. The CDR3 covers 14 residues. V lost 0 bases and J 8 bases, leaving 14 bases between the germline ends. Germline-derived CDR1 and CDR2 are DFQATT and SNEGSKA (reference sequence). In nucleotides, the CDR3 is TGCAGTGCTAGAGACCCGGATAAGGTTGACATTCAGTACTTC. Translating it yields CSARDPDKVDIQYF.

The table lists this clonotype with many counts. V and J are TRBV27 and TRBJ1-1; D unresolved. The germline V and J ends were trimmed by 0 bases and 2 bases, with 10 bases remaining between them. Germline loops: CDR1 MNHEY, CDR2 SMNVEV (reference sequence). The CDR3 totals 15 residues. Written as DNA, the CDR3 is TGTGCCAGCAGTTTATCGATCAGCCTTAACACTGAAGCTTTCTTT. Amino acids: CASSLSISLNTEAFF.

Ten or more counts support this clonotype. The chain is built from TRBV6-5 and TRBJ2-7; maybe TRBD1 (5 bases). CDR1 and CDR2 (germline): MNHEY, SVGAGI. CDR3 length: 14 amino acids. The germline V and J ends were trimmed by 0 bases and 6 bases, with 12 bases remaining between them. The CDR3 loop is CASSYSGQGSEQYF. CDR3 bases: TGTGCCAGCAGTTACTCTGGGCAGGGCTCCGAGCAGTACTTC.

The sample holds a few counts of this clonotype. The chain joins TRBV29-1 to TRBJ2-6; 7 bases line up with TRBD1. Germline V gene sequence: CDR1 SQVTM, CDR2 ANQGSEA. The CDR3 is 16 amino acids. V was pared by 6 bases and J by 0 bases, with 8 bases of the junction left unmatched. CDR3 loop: CSVGTAGSSGANVLTF. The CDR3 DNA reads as TGCAGCGTGGGGACAGCCGGAAGCTCTGGGGCCAACGTCCTGACTTTC. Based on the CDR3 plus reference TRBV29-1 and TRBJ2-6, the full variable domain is SAVISQKPSRDICQRGTSLTIQCQVDSQVTMMFWYRQQPGQSLTLIATANQGSEATYESGFVIDKFPISRPNLTFSTLTVSNMSPEDSSIYLCSVGTAGSSGANVLTFGAGSRLTVL.

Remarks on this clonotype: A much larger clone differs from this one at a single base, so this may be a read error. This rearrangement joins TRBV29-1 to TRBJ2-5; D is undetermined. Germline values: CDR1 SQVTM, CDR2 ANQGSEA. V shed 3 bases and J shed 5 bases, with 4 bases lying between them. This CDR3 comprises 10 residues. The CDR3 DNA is TGCAGCGTTGAGGAGGAGACCCAGTACTTC. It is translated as CSVEEETQYF.

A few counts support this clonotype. In DNA form, the CDR3 reads TGTGCCAGCAGCCTACTAGCGGCAGTTACCTACAATGAGCAGTTCTTC. It codes for CASSLLAAVTYNEQFF. The chain couples TRBV6-2 or TRBV6-3 to TRBJ2-1, with 8 bases lining up with TRBD2. This CDR3 contains 16 residues. J lost 2 bases, V lost 6 bases, and 9 bases had no gene match. Germline CDR1 reads MNHEY; CDR2 reads SVGEGT.

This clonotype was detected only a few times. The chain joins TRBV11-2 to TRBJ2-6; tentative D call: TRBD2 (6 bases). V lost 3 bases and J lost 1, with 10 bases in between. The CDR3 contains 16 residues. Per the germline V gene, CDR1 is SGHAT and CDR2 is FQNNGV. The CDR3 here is CASSFLRGSGANVLTF. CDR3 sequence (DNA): TGTGCCAGCAGCTTCCTTCGGGGGTCTGGGGCCAACGTCCTGACTTTC.

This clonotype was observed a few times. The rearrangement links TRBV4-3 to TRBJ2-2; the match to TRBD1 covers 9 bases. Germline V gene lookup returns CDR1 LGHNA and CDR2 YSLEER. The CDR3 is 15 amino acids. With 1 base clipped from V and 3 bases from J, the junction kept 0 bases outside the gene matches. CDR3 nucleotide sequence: TGCGCCAGCAGCCAAGGGACAGGGGACACCGGGGAGCTGTTTTTT. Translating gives CASSQGTGDTGELFF.

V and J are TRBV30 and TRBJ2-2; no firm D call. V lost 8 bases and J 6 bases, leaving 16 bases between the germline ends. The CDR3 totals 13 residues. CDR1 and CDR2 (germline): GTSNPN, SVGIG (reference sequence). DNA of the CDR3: TGTGCCAGGAAGTCCCACTTTTCCGGGGAGCTGTTTTTT. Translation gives CARKSHFSGELFF.